This entry concerns a single T cell receptor (beta chain). This sample was taken from a study of cytomegalovirus exposure and HLA in healthy donors. The PCR employed 60 Vbeta primers together with 13 Jbeta primers. The table came from immunoSEQ multiplex PCR; TCRdb's copy has only in-frame clones and leaves some out. In the table there are 85,000 to 120,000 clones, roughly 82% of which are singletons. The CDR3 runs to 14 residues. The V and J ends lost 2 bases and 5 bases, in that order; junction bases with no gene match: 5. Germline lookup yields CDR1 SGHTA and CDR2 FQGNSA. The sequence was collected from a male donor in good health and CMV-seropositive. This rearrangement joins TRBV7-2 to TRBJ2-7, with TRBD2 matching over 8 bases. Sequenced sample: PBMCs. DNA of the CDR3: TGTGCCAGCAGCTTAAACGGGAGGGCCCACGAGCAGTACTTC. Its translation: CASSLNGRAHEQYF.